These T cell receptor beta chains were read from a single sample in a study of naive and memory T cell subsets. TCRdb recomputed calls from the 5' RACE reads with MiXCR, one row per CDR3 protein. Among roughly 60,000 distinct CDR3 sequences listed, 7.2% were seen once. The source is a male donor in good health. Both conserved end residues are trimmed from each CDR3.

TRBJ2-3	TRBV10-3	AISDSITDTQY
TRBJ1-5	TRBV11-2	AQRGATGVSISNQPQH
TRBJ1-2	TRBV5-1	ASSLGDRGTYGYT
TRBJ2-1	TRBV3-1	ASSQMGGAYNEQF
TRBJ2-7	TRBV28	ASTPPGQGAEQY
TRBJ2-1	TRBV6-2/TRBV6-3	ASGRFRDSLWNEQF
TRBJ2-3	TRBV3-1	ASSQEGRETDTQY
TRBJ1-1	TRBV5-1	ASSSMTLNTEAF
TRBJ2-3	TRBV29-1	SSTGDDTDTQY
TRBJ2-1	TRBV19	ASSIRGGHSYNEQF
TRBJ2-5	TRBV6-1	ASSEEGGSQETQY
TRBJ2-2	TRBV6-6	ASSDSRGAGELF
TRBJ2-1	TRBV6-1	ASSPRPASGGDSNEQF
TRBJ2-4	TRBV12-3/TRBV12-4	ASSLRGAKNIQY
TRBJ1-1	TRBV6-2/TRBV6-3	ASTPQGSATEAF
TRBJ1-5	TRBV6-6	ASSDQGAGNQPQH
TRBJ2-7	TRBV10-2	ASIPKRSYEQY
TRBJ1-6	TRBV6-2/TRBV6-3	ASSYDGSSPLH
TRBJ2-5	TRBV6-6	ASSVYRDLGETQY
TRBJ1-5	TRBV19	ASSMSQGYGQPQH
TRBJ1-6	TRBV11-2	ASSPATGDSPLH
TRBJ2-1	TRBV3-1	ASSQENPDNIWVHEQF
TRBJ2-5	TRBV5-8	ASSLLGTSGGLLETQY
TRBJ1-4	TRBV6-1	ASSEQSRDEKLF
TRBJ2-7	TRBV6-5	ASSPAREGEQY
TRBJ1-1	TRBV5-1	ASSSIGQGKVLGNTEAF
TRBJ2-5	TRBV12-3/TRBV12-4	ASSFGVPVQETQY
TRBJ2-3	TRBV6-5	ASSYTYLARSTDTQY
TRBJ1-1	TRBV29-1	SVVPNTEAF
TRBJ1-1	TRBV7-9	ASSPPVKGNTEAF
TRBJ2-3	TRBV6-5	ATKRGAGGENTQY
TRBJ2-1	TRBV5-1	ASSFEWGVHNEQF
TRBJ2-2	TRBV2	ASSDRTGHGELF